The 27 T cell receptor beta chains below all came from one sample that was sequenced in a study of blood T cell repertoires in COVID-19. The method was immunoSEQ multiplex PCR; TCRdb's version includes in-frame clones alone and lacks a portion of them. This sample carries around 35,000 clones, around nine tenths of them seen once, and the ten largest clones take roughly 6%. Sample: peripheral blood. The source is a human donor in a cohort sampled during active COVID-19.

The chain is built from TRBV19 and TRBJ1-1; 9 nucleotides align to TRBD1. Germline lookup yields CDR1 LNHDA and CDR2 SQIVND (reference sequence). The V segment lost 0 bases and the J segment 5 bases; nucleotides outside the gene matches: 13. The CDR3 covers 18 residues. The CDR3 bases are TGTGCCAGTAGTATAGATAAGAGCTACAGGGGGCTAGAAACTGAAGCTTTCTTT. This codes for CASSIDKSYRGLETEAFF.

This chain connects TRBV5-4 to TRBJ2-4; 14 bases match TRBD2. With V trimmed by 0 bases and J by 10 bases, 9 bases remained unmatched. The CDR3 runs to 17 residues. CDR1 is SGHNT, CDR2 YYREEE, per germline (reference sequence). The chain's CDR3 is CASSLDTGLAGVDIQYF. Here the CDR3 DNA reads TGTGCCAGCAGCTTGGACACGGGACTAGCGGGAGTGGATATTCAGTACTTC.

The chain employs TRBV18 and TRBJ1-6; D is uncertain. V lost 2 bases and J 6 bases, leaving 5 bases between the germline ends. Germline CDR1 and CDR2: KGHSH and LQKENI. The CDR3 totals 13 residues. The CDR3 protein is CASSPAGNSPLHF. The CDR3 bases are TGTGCCAGCTCACCAGCGGGTAATTCACCCCTCCACTTT.

The chain has TRBV3-1 (or the pseudogene TRBV3-2) and TRBJ2-7; TRBD2 is a possible D gene (6 bases). The germline CDR1 and CDR2 sequences are LGHDT and YNNKEL (reference sequence). V gave up 3 bases and J gave up 2 bases, with 11 bases separating them. The CDR3 is 14 residues long. Here the CDR3 DNA reads TGTGCCAGCAGCCAGCGGGACCGACCCTACGAGCAGTACTTC. It codes for CASSQRDRPYEQYF.

V gene TRBV15 combines with J gene TRBJ2-7, with 10 bases matching TRBD2. Germline V gives CDR1 LNHNV, CDR2 YYDKDF (reference sequence). This CDR3 comprises 20 residues. Trimming took 4 bases from V and 3 from J; bases not matched to a gene: 21. This CDR3 is CATSIGSLTGSSGSVYEQYF. CDR3 bases: TGTGCCACCAGCATTGGTAGCCTGACAGGGTCTAGCGGGAGCGTCTACGAGCAGTACTTC.

This clone occurred a few times. V gene TRBV11-1 combines with J gene TRBJ1-5, with a weak D call TRBD1 (5 bases). The V gene lost 3 bases and the J gene lost 3 bases, with 9 bases spanning the gap. The CDR3 is made up of 14 amino acids. Looked up from germline, CDR1 is SGHAT and CDR2 is FQDESV (reference sequence). The CDR3 loop reads CASSLAGNNQPQHF. In nucleotides, the CDR3 is TGTGCCAGCAGCTTGGCAGGGAACAATCAGCCCCAGCATTTT.

V is TRBV5-5 and J is TRBJ1-1, with 7 bases identical to TRBD1. The CDR3 runs to 15 residues. Germline assignment: CDR1 SGHKS and CDR2 YYEKEE (reference sequence). The trim removed 4 bases at V and 0 bases at J, leaving 6 bases unmatched. CDR3 bases: TGTGCCAGCAGCGTCCGGGACAGCCTGAACACTGAAGCTTTCTTT. Its protein is CASSVRDSLNTEAFF.

V gene TRBV3-1 (or the pseudogene TRBV3-2) combines with J gene TRBJ2-3; 12 bases match TRBD2. Trimming took 4 bases from V and 4 from J; bases not matched to a gene: 9. Per the germline V gene, CDR1 is LGHDT and CDR2 is YNNKEL (reference sequence). This CDR3 is built from 17 residues. The CDR3 DNA reads TGTGCCAGCAGCCCGTCTCCGACTAGCGGGAGTGCAGATACGCAGTATTTT. Translating it yields CASSPSPTSGSADTQYF.

This chain connects TRBV6-1 to TRBJ2-7; 13 nucleotides agree with TRBD2. This CDR3 contains 16 residues. V lost 3 bases to trimming and J lost 6 bases; unmatched junction nucleotides: 8. CDR1 is MNHNS and CDR2 is SASEGT in the germline V gene. CDR3 loop: CASSELKGLAGTEQYF. In DNA, the CDR3 is TGTGCCAGCAGTGAGCTAAAGGGACTAGCGGGAACCGAGCAGTACTTC.

The chain is built from TRBV5-1 and TRBJ2-7; TRBD1 matches 9 bases. The V gene end was trimmed by 4 bases and the J gene end by 4 bases; junction bases not matched to a gene: 6. Looked up from germline, CDR1 is SGHRS and CDR2 is YFSETQ. CDR3 length equals 14 residues. CDR3 in amino acids: CASSAGTGRYEQYF. The CDR3 nucleotides read TGCGCCAGCAGCGCTGGGACAGGGAGATACGAGCAGTACTTC. The entire variable domain, with the rest obtained from reference TRBV5-1 and TRBJ2-7, is as follows: KAGVTQTPRYLIKTRGQQVTLSCSPISGHRSVSWYQQTPGQGLQFLFEYFSETQRNKGNFPGRFSGRQFSNSRSEMNVSTLELGDSALYLCASSAGTGRYEQYFGPGTRLTVT.

This chain links TRBV6-6 with TRBJ2-7, with 10 bases lining up with TRBD1. The V segment lost 7 bases and the J segment 4 bases; nucleotides outside the gene matches: 13. This CDR3 is 16 amino acids long. The germline V gene has CDR1 MNHNY and CDR2 SVGAGI (reference sequence). The CDR3 loop reads CASNAPRTGGAYEQYF. CDR3 in DNA: TGTGCCAGCAATGCCCCCCGGACAGGGGGTGCTTACGAGCAGTACTTC.

The chain employs TRBV6-6 and TRBJ1-2, with a weak D call TRBD1 (5 bases). Looked up from germline, CDR1 is MNHNY and CDR2 is SVGAGI (reference sequence). The CDR3 is 15 amino acids. Between the trimmed V and J ends, which lost 5 bases and 7 bases, there was a span of 20 bases. The CDR3 nucleotides are TGTGCCAGCAGTCAGGGACTTGCGGCGGGGATTGGCTACACCTTC. Protein: CASSQGLAAGIGYTF.

The chain carries TRBV19 and TRBJ1-2; 8 bases are shared with TRBD1. Germline CDR1 is LNHDA and CDR2 is SQIVND (reference sequence). The CDR3 totals 14 residues. V shed 1 base and J 8 bases; nucleotides not matched to a gene: 6. The CDR3: CASSIGQGAGGYTF. In nucleotides, the CDR3 is TGTGCCAGTAGTATAGGCCAGGGGGCGGGCGGCTACACCTTC.

The rearrangement uses TRBV28 and TRBJ2-7, with no clear D. V lost 6 bases to trimming and J lost 3 bases, with 12 bases between them. The germline V gene encodes CDR1 MDHEN and CDR2 SYDVKM. The CDR3 contains 13 residues. DNA of the CDR3: TGTGCCAGCAGCTCCGTTCGGAGCTACGAGCAGTACTTC. It specifies CASSSVRSYEQYF.

The CDR3 loop is CASSLAGDYEQYF. In DNA, the CDR3 is TGTGCCAGTAGCCTTGCGGGGGACTACGAGCAGTACTTC. The chain employs TRBV19 and TRBJ2-7; 7 bases map to TRBD2. CDR3 length: 13 residues. The junction had 5 bases not matched to a gene; V was cut back by 6 bases and J by 3 bases. Germline V gene sequence: CDR1 LNHDA, CDR2 SQIVND (reference sequence).

CDR3 nucleotide sequence: TGTGCCAGCAGTTACCCCCGTGACAGGGCCCGGGAAGAGACCCAGTACTTC. It translates to CASSYPRDRAREETQYF. The J gene is TRBJ2-5, the V gene TRBV6-2 or TRBV6-3, with TRBD1 identical over 7 bases. Germline assignment: CDR1 MNHEY and CDR2 SVGEGT. The CDR3 consists of 17 residues. V shed 2 bases and J 3 bases; nucleotides not matched to a gene: 12.

The chain carries TRBV7-2 and TRBJ2-5; 11 bases agree with TRBD1. The CDR3 runs to 15 residues. Germline assignment: CDR1 SGHTA and CDR2 FQGNSA. With 5 bases clipped from V and 6 bases from J, the junction kept 8 bases outside the gene matches. The CDR3 DNA reads as TGTGCCAGCAGCCCAGGACAGGGGGCTATGAAGACCCAGTACTTC. Translated: CASSPGQGAMKTQYF.

The genes are TRBV21-1 and TRBJ1-1; the table's D call of TRBD1 was not tested on the DNA. TRBV21-1 is tagged as a pseudogene. This CDR3 contains 16 residues. In nucleotides, the CDR3 is TGTGCCAGCAGCAAAGTCGTCCCAGGGGGCGTCGCTGAAGCTTTCTTT. Protein sequence: CASSKVVPGGVAEAFF.

This sequence joins TRBV9 and TRBJ1-3, with D hard to call. V was cut by 0 bases and J by 2 bases, with 15 bases left in between. The germline gives CDR1 SGDLS, CDR2 YYNGEE. The CDR3 has 17 residues. Here the CDR3 reads CASSVAYGGTPGNTIYF. In DNA form, the CDR3 reads TGTGCCAGCAGCGTAGCTTATGGCGGAACCCCTGGAAACACCATATATTTT. The complete variable domain, with remaining parts taken from reference TRBV9 and TRBJ1-3, reads DSGVTQTPKHLITATGQRVTLRCSPRSGDLSVYWYQQSLDQGLQFLIQYYNGEERAKGNILERFSAQQFPDLHSELNLSSLELGDSALYFCASSVAYGGTPGNTIYFGEGSWLTVV.

The rearrangement uses TRBV20-1 and TRBJ1-2; no clear D. The CDR3 has 13 residues. V lost 3 bases and J lost 0, with 8 bases in between. CDR1 is DFQATT, CDR2 SNEGSKA, per germline (reference sequence). The CDR3 reads CSASADSNYGYTF. CDR3 coding DNA: TGCAGTGCTAGTGCAGACTCTAACTATGGCTACACCTTC.

This chain joins TRBV28 and TRBJ1-4, with 9 bases fitting TRBD1. Germline CDR1 reads MDHEN; CDR2 reads SYDVKM. With 6 bases clipped from V and 8 bases from J, the junction kept 7 bases outside the gene matches. The length of the CDR3 is 14 residues. CDR3 protein: CASSWTGAGEKLFF. DNA of the CDR3: TGTGCCAGCAGCTGGACAGGGGCAGGGGAAAAACTGTTTTTT. Filled out from reference TRBV28 and TRBJ1-4, the complete variable domain reads DVKVTQSSRYLVKRTGEKVFLECVQDMDHENMFWYRQDPGLGLRLIYFSYDVKMKEKGDIPEGYSVSREKKERFSLILESASTNQTSMYLCASSWTGAGEKLFFGSGTQLSVL.

In this sample, this clone turned up a few times. The rearrangement uses TRBV7-2 and TRBJ2-7; 10 bases are a match to TRBD2. The V gene's germline CDR1 is SGHTA and CDR2 FQGNSA. V shed 8 bases and J 6 bases; nucleotides not matched to a gene: 7. CDR3 size: 13 residues. In nucleotides, the CDR3 is TGTGCCAGCGTAAGCGGGGGGGCAGTCGAGCAGTACTTC. It is translated as CASVSGGAVEQYF.

This clone was seen a few times. The genes are TRBV19 and TRBJ1-5; 8 bases are a match to TRBD1. V was clipped by 8 bases and J by 6 bases; unmatched bases: 9. Germline CDR1 LNHDA, CDR2 SQIVND (reference sequence). The CDR3 extends over 14 amino acids. The CDR3 here is CASQDREDRQPQHF. The CDR3 region has the DNA TGTGCCAGTCAGGACAGGGAAGACCGTCAGCCCCAGCATTTT.

This chain uses TRBV11-2 with TRBJ1-1; TRBD1 matches at 10 bases. V was clipped by 5 bases and J by 3 bases; unmatched bases: 6. In germline, CDR1 is SGHAT, CDR2 FQNNGV. This CDR3 spans 15 amino acids. The CDR3 region is CASSPLGTGDTEAFF. In DNA form, the CDR3 reads TGTGCCAGCAGCCCCCTAGGGACAGGGGACACTGAAGCTTTCTTT.

This clone was seen a single time. This chain joins TRBV2 and TRBJ2-7; a weak D match, TRBD2 (5 bases). This CDR3 spans 13 amino acids. Germline CDR1 and CDR2: SNHLY and FYNNEI. Trimming shortened V by 7 bases and J by 2 bases, and 12 bases separated the two germline ends. The CDR3, as DNA: TGTGCCAGCATGGACGGAGGAACCTACGAGCAGTACTTC. Amino acid sequence: CASMDGGTYEQYF.

The V gene is TRBV24-1, the J gene TRBJ2-3; the D is unclear. There are 12 residues in the CDR3. Germline loops: CDR1 KGHDR, CDR2 SFDVKD. Deletions cut 1 base from V and 6 bases from J, with 4 bases between. CDR3 nucleotides: TGTGCCACCAGTGATTTCAGGGATACGCAGTATTTT. This translates into CATSDFRDTQYF.

This chain links TRBV7-9 with TRBJ2-7; D gene unclear. The V gene's germline CDR1 is SEHNR and CDR2 FQNEAQ (reference sequence). This CDR3 comprises 13 residues. Deletions cut 1 base from V and 4 bases from J, with 8 bases between. In DNA, the CDR3 is TGTGCCAGCAGCTTAGATTCCCTATACGAGCAGTACTTC. Translating gives CASSLDSLYEQYF.